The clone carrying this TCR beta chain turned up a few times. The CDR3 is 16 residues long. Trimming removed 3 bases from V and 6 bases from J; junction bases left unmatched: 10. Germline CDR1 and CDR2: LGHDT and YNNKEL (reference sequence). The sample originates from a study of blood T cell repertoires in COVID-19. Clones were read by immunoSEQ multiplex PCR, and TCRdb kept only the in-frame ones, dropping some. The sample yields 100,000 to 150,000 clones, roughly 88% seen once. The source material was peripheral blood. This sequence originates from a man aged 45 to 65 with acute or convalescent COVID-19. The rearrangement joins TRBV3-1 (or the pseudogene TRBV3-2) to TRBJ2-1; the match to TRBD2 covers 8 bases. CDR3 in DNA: TGTGCCAGCAGCCAGGCAACCGGGACTAGGGGCAATGAGCAGTTCTTC. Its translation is CASSQATGTRGNEQFF.